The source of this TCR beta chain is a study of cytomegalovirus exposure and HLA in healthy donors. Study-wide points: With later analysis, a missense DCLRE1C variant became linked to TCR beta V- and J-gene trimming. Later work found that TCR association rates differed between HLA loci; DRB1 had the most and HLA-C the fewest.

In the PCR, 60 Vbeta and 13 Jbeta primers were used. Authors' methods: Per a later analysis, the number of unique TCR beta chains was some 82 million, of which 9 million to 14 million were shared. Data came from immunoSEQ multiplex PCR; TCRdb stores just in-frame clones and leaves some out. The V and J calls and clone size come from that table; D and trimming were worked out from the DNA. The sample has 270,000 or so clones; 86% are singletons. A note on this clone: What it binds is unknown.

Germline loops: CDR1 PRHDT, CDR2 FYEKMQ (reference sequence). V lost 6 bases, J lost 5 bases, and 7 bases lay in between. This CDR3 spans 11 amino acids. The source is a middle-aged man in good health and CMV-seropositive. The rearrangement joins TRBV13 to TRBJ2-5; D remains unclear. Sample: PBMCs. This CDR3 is CASRSRETQYF. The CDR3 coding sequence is TGTGCCAGCAGGTCCCGGGAGACCCAGTACTTC.